This T cell receptor beta chain was identified during a study of T cells after yellow fever vaccination. Turning to the study itself: The SMART-Seq v4 Ultra Low Input method served to prepare the low-cell-number fractions.

Each CDR3 protein gets one entry after TCRdb re-called the 5' RACE reads with MiXCR. Here the sample spans hundreds of thousands of distinct CDR3 sequences, about 17% being singletons. Notes on the study in general: Reappearance after the booster was seen for most primary-vaccination clones, at approximately 97% CD4 and 85% to 90% CD8. A faster peak, day 5 versus 15, was reached by the weaker secondary response.

This clonotype was observed a handful of times. Antigen unknown. V lost 6 bases to trimming and J lost 5 bases, with 17 bases between them. CDR3 length: 15 amino acids. Per germline, CDR1 SNHLY and CDR2 FYNNEI. Sample: PBMCs, taken less than 6 days after the first yellow fever vaccination. The receptor was isolated from a man aged 18 to 30 who received the YFV17D yellow fever vaccine. The V and J genes are TRBV2 and TRBJ2-1; a weak D match, TRBD2 (7 bases). CDR3 loop: CASSLERGADNEQFF. CDR3 in DNA: TGTGCCAGCAGCCTAGAACGGGGGGCCGACAATGAGCAGTTCTTC.